The 22 T cell receptor beta chains listed next were all sequenced from one sample in a study of shared clonotypes between healthy human individuals. Repertoires were generated with immunoSEQ multiplex PCR, while TCRdb's copy carries only in-frame clones and drops some. Of 1.6 million or so clones listed, around 98.5% were seen once; the top ten hold roughly 0.35%. Sample: naive CD4+ T cells sorted from blood. Subset in this sample: CD45RA+ positively selected. The source is a man between 25 and 39 years old in good health.

This CDR3 reads CASSLEGTGVLGELFF. CDR3 nucleotide sequence: TGCGCCAGCAGCTTGGAAGGGACAGGGGTGCTCGGGGAGCTGTTTTTT. The chain combines TRBV5-1 with TRBJ2-2; 10 nucleotides match TRBD1. The germline V gene encodes CDR1 SGHRS and CDR2 YFSETQ. Trimming removed 0 bases from V and 7 bases from J; junction bases left unmatched: 6. The CDR3 is made up of 16 amino acids.

This rearrangement joins TRBV6-5 to TRBJ2-5; tentative D call: TRBD1 (5 bases). The CDR3 runs to 14 residues. The germline V and J ends were trimmed by 2 bases and 1 base, with 8 bases remaining between them. From germline, CDR1 is MNHEY and CDR2 SVGAGI. The CDR3 nucleotides are TGTGCCAGCAGTTACGTGGGGCTCCAAGAGACCCAGTACTTC. Its translation is CASSYVGLQETQYF.

This clone has just one count. This chain uses TRBV15 with TRBJ2-7, with 12 nucleotides matching TRBD1. The CDR3 has 16 residues. Germline CDR1 and CDR2: LNHNV and YYDKDF (reference sequence). V gave up 1 base and J gave up 6 bases; unmatched junction bases: 7. DNA of the CDR3: TGTGCCACCAGCAGAGGATTGGGACAGGGGGCGAGCGAGCAGTACTTC. As protein: CATSRGLGQGASEQYF.

The chain is built from TRBV5-5 and TRBJ1-2; D call uncertain. Trimming stripped 4 bases from V and 3 bases from J, with 13 bases between. The CDR3 runs 14 residues. Per germline, CDR1 SGHKS and CDR2 YYEKEE (reference sequence). This CDR3 is CASSRGRVDYGYTF. The DNA of the CDR3 is TGTGCCAGCAGCCGCGGAAGGGTGGACTATGGCTACACCTTC. Drawing the rest from reference TRBV5-5 and TRBJ1-2, the complete variable domain is DAGVTQSPTHLIKTRGQQVTLRCSPISGHKSVSWYQQVLGQGPQFIFQYYEKEERGRGNFPDRFSARQFPNYSSELNVNALLLGDSALYLCASSRGRVDYGYTFGSGTRLTVV.

The J gene is TRBJ2-4, the V gene TRBV5-6; D not certain. This CDR3 comprises 18 residues. Germline CDR1 SGHDT, CDR2 YYEEEE. V was shortened by 4 bases and J by 0 bases, with 20 bases between the two germline ends. CDR3 nucleotide sequence: TGTGCCAGCAGCCCTTGGTTAGCCCCCCTGTTAGCCAAAAACATTCAGTACTTC. Its protein product is CASSPWLAPLLAKNIQYF.

The rearrangement joins TRBV5-6 to TRBJ1-1; no firm D call. V was pared by 0 bases and J by 4 bases, with 13 bases between. Looked up from germline, CDR1 is SGHDT and CDR2 is YYEEEE. The CDR3 is made up of 15 amino acids. This chain's CDR3 is CASSLARGWGTEAFF. Written as DNA, the CDR3 is TGTGCCAGCAGCTTGGCGCGGGGATGGGGCACTGAAGCTTTCTTT.

With regard to this clone: The sample carries other DNA sequences with the same CDR3. CDR3 protein: CASSLDGEKLFF. CDR3 nucleotides: TGCGCCAGCAGCTTGGATGGCGAAAAACTGTTTTTT. J is TRBJ1-4 and V is TRBV5-1, with D unresolved. Germline V gives CDR1 SGHRS, CDR2 YFSETQ. V dropped 0 bases and J dropped 8 bases, with 5 bases sitting between them. The CDR3 has 12 amino acids.

Comments on this clone: The same CDR3 is also encoded by other DNA sequences in this sample. CDR3 DNA: TGCAGTGCTAGCTACCTTAATGAGCAGTTCTTC. It encodes CSASYLNEQFF. This chain links TRBV20-1 with TRBJ2-1; no firm D call. CDR1 and CDR2 (germline): DFQATT, SNEGSKA (reference sequence). The CDR3 contains 11 residues. The germline V and J ends were trimmed by 3 bases and 7 bases, with 7 bases remaining between them.

This clone was seen once. The CDR3 spells CASSLLTGTYNEQFF. In DNA, the CDR3 is TGTGCCAGCAGCTTGCTGACAGGGACCTACAATGAGCAGTTCTTC. This chain connects TRBV7-9 to TRBJ2-1; 7 bases agree with TRBD1. Germline CDR1 reads SEHNR; CDR2 reads FQNEAQ (reference sequence). This CDR3 comprises 15 residues. The J segment lost 2 bases and the V segment lost 3 bases, leaving 4 bases of the junction unmatched. Looking up the rest from reference TRBV7-9 and TRBJ2-1 gives the full variable domain: DTGVSQNPRHKITKRGQNVTFRCDPISEHNRLYWYRQTLGQGPEFLTYFQNEAQLEKSRLLSDRFSAERPKGSFSTLEIQRTEQGDSAMYLCASSLLTGTYNEQFFGPGTRLTVL.

The chain combines TRBV27 with TRBJ2-3; unclear D gene. The CDR3 spans 14 residues. Trimming cost V 6 bases and J 4 bases, with 14 bases left between them. Germline CDR1 and CDR2: MNHEY and SMNVEV (reference sequence). CDR3 nucleotide sequence: TGTGCCAGCAGCCGAGGCGTCGGCCCAGATACGCAGTATTTT. This translates into CASSRGVGPDTQYF.

This clone was recorded once. The chain recombines TRBV7-2 with TRBJ2-7; no reliable D call. The CDR3 spans 13 residues. The V gene lost 4 bases and the J gene lost 0 bases, with 7 bases spanning the gap. CDR1 is SGHTA, CDR2 FQGNSA, per germline. The CDR3, as DNA: TGTGCCAGCAGCTCCACGGGCTCCTACGAGCAGTACTTC. Translated, it gives CASSSTGSYEQYF. Looking up the rest from reference TRBV7-2 and TRBJ2-7 gives the full variable domain: GAGVSQSPSNKVTEKGKDVELRCDPISGHTALYWYRQSLGQGLEFLIYFQGNSAPDKSGLPSDRFSAERTGGSVSTLTIQRTQQEDSAVYLCASSSTGSYEQYFGPGTRLTVT.

J is TRBJ1-1 and V is TRBV2; possibly TRBD1 for D (6 bases). Trimming took 6 bases from V and 0 from J, leaving 11 bases between them. The CDR3 consists of 14 residues. Germline lookup yields CDR1 SNHLY and CDR2 FYNNEI. CDR3 coding DNA: TGTGCCAGCAGGGCAGGGGAAATGAACACTGAAGCTTTCTTT. It is translated as CASRAGEMNTEAFF. Full variable domain (missing parts from reference TRBV2 and TRBJ1-1): EPEVTQTPSHQVTQMGQEVILRCVPISNHLYFYWYRQILGQKVEFLVSFYNNEISEKSEIFDDQFSVERPDGSNFTLKIRSTKLEDSAMYFCASRAGEMNTEAFFGQGTRLTVV.

The chain is built from TRBV6-5 and TRBJ1-1; D remains ambiguous. Trimming took off 5 bases at V and 5 bases at J, with 12 bases between the two ends. This CDR3 is 13 amino acids long. CDR1 and CDR2 (germline): MNHEY, SVGAGI. CDR3 loop: CASSPDVWTEAFF. The DNA of the CDR3 is TGTGCCAGCAGTCCGGATGTATGGACTGAAGCTTTCTTT.

The rearrangement joins TRBV6-5 to TRBJ2-5; D unclear. This CDR3 has 16 amino acids. Trimming took off 2 bases at V and 4 bases at J, with 17 bases between the two ends. CDR1 and CDR2 (germline): MNHEY, SVGAGI. CDR3 in amino acids: CASSYGRAKRPETQYF. The CDR3 nucleotides read TGTGCCAGCAGTTACGGTCGGGCCAAAAGGCCAGAGACCCAGTACTTC.

V gene TRBV11-3 combines with J gene TRBJ2-5, with a possible D match to TRBD2 (6 bases). This CDR3 comprises 15 residues. The germline V and J ends were trimmed by 1 base and 3 bases, with 12 bases remaining between them. CDR1 SGHNT and CDR2 YENEEA come from the germline V gene. This chain's CDR3 is CASSLGVAEEETQYF. The CDR3 coding sequence is TGTGCCAGCAGCTTAGGGGTAGCGGAGGAAGAGACCCAGTACTTC.

This rearrangement joins TRBV19 to TRBJ2-1; 13 positions match TRBD2. The CDR3 sequence is 16 residues long. The J segment lost 7 bases and the V segment lost 4 bases, leaving 7 bases of the junction unmatched. Germline CDR1 and CDR2: LNHDA and SQIVND (reference sequence). The CDR3 sequence is CASSKLAGGPLNEQFF. In DNA, the CDR3 is TGTGCCAGTAGTAAACTAGCGGGAGGGCCTCTGAATGAGCAGTTCTTC.

The genes are TRBV18 and TRBJ2-7, with D perhaps TRBD1 (6 bases). Per germline, CDR1 KGHSH and CDR2 LQKENI. V dropped 8 bases and J dropped 2 bases, with 16 bases sitting between them. This CDR3 comprises 14 residues. The CDR3: CASLRGTDAYEQYF. In DNA form, the CDR3 reads TGTGCCAGCCTGAGGGGGACCGATGCCTACGAGCAGTACTTC.

Remarks on this clone: Additional DNA sequences in this sample encode the identical CDR3. V and J are TRBV5-1 and TRBJ2-2, with D unresolved. The CDR3 contains 13 residues. Germline lookup yields CDR1 SGHRS and CDR2 YFSETQ. V shed 0 bases and J shed 4 bases, with 4 bases lying between them. In DNA, the CDR3 is TGCGCCAGCAGCTTGGGCGGCACCGGGGAGCTGTTTTTT. Amino acids: CASSLGGTGELFF. Based on the CDR3 plus reference TRBV5-1 and TRBJ2-2, the full variable domain is KAGVTQTPRYLIKTRGQQVTLSCSPISGHRSVSWYQQTPGQGLQFLFEYFSETQRNKGNFPGRFSGRQFSNSRSEMNVSTLELGDSALYLCASSLGGTGELFFGEGSRLTVL.

This clone was detected only once. V is TRBV11-3 and J is TRBJ2-1, with a weak D call TRBD2 (5 bases). CDR1 and CDR2 (germline): SGHNT, YENEEA. The CDR3 is 13 residues long. Trimming took off 5 bases at V and 9 bases at J, with 14 bases between the two ends. CDR3 in DNA: TGTGCCAGCAGCCTTACTAGGAACACTGAGCAGTTCTTC. This sequence encodes CASSLTRNTEQFF. The variable domain in full, completed from reference TRBV11-3 and TRBJ2-1, reads EAGVVQSPRYKIIEKKQPVAFWCNPISGHNTLYWYLQNLGQGPELLIRYENEEAVDDSQLPKDRFSAERLKGVDSTLKIQPAELGDSAVYLCASSLTRNTEQFFGPGTRLTVL.

The V gene is TRBV7-2, the J gene TRBJ2-1; D may be TRBD2 (6 bases). Germline CDR1 and CDR2: SGHTA and FQGNSA. With 5 bases removed from V and 4 bases from J, the gap between germline ends came to 15 bases. This CDR3 is 15 amino acids long. The CDR3 is CASSTPGVRYNEQFF. CDR3 DNA: TGTGCCAGCAGCACCCCGGGAGTACGGTACAATGAGCAGTTCTTC.

The genes are TRBV9 and TRBJ2-1; D is uncertain. CDR1 and CDR2 from the germline V gene are SGDLS and YYNGEE. Trimming removed 5 bases from V and 8 bases from J, with 14 bases in between. The CDR3 spans 13 residues. CDR3 in DNA: TGTGCCAGCAGTTCGGTACATGCCCATGAGCAGTTCTTC. Its translation: CASSSVHAHEQFF.

The J gene is TRBJ2-7, the V gene TRBV15, with no clear D. The length of the CDR3 is 15 residues. With 5 bases removed from V and 2 bases from J, the gap between germline ends came to 16 bases. In germline, CDR1 is LNHNV, CDR2 YYDKDF (reference sequence). CDR3 sequence (DNA): TGTGCCACCAGCCCCTCCAAAGGCCGAACCTACGAGCAGTACTTC. It translates to CATSPSKGRTYEQYF.